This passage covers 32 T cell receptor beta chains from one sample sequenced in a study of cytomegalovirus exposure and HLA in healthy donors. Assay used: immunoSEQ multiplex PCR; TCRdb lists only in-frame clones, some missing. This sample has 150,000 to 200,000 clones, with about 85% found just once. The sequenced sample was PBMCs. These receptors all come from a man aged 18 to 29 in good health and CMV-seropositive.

Here the CDR3 reads CASTGRGSTNEKLFF. The CDR3 nucleotides are TGTGCCAGCACGGGAAGGGGGAGCACTAATGAAAAACTGTTTTTT. V usage is TRBV6-1 and J usage is TRBJ1-4; TRBD1 might be the D (6 bases). V was trimmed by 7 bases and J by 2 bases, leaving 14 bases between them. This CDR3 is built from 15 residues. Germline assignment: CDR1 MNHNS and CDR2 SASEGT.

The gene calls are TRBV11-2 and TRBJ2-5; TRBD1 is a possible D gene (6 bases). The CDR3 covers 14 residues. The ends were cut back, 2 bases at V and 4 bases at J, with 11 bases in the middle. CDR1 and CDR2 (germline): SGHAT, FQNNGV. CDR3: CASSLSTGTETQYF. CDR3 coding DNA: TGTGCCAGCAGCTTATCCACAGGGACAGAGACCCAGTACTTC. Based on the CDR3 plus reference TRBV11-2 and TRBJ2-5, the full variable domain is EAGVAQSPRYKIIEKRQSVAFWCNPISGHATLYWYQQILGQGPKLLIQFQNNGVVDDSQLPKDRFSAERLKGVDSTLKIQPAKLEDSAVYLCASSLSTGTETQYFGPGTRLLVL.

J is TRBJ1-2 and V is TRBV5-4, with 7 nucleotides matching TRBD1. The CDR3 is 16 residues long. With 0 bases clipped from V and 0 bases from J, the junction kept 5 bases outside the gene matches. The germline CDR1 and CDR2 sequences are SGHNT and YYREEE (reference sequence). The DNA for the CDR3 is TGTGCCAGCAGCTTGGCCTTGACAGGGACTAACTATGGCTACACCTTC. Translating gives CASSLALTGTNYGYTF.

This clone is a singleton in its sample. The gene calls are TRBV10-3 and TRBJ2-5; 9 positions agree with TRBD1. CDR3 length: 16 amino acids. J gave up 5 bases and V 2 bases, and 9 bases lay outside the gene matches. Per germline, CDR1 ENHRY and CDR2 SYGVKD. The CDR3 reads CAISEVPGQGYETQYF. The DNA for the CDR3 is TGTGCCATCAGTGAGGTCCCGGGACAGGGCTACGAGACCCAGTACTTC.

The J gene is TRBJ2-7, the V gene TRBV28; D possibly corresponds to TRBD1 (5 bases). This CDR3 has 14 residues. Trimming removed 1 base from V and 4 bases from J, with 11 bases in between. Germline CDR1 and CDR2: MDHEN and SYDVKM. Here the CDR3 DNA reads TGTGCCAGCAGTTTATTCCAGGGTGGTTACGAGCAGTACTTC. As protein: CASSLFQGGYEQYF.

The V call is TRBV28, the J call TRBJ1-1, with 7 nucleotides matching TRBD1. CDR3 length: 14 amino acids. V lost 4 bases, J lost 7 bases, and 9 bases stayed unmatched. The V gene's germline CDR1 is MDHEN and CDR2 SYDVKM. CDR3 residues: CASSYPGGTLEAFF. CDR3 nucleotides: TGTGCCAGCAGTTATCCAGGGGGAACACTTGAAGCTTTCTTT.

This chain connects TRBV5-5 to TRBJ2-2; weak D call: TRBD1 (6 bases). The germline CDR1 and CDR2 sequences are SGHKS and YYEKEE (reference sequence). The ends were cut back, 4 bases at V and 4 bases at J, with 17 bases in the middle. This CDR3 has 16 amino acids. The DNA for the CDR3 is TGTGCCAGCAGCAAGGCCGCCGGGACACTCACCGGGGAGCTGTTTTTT. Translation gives CASSKAAGTLTGELFF.

In DNA, the CDR3 is TGTGCCAGCAGCCAGGGGACTGAAGCTTTCTTT. Residues: CASSQGTEAFF. The V gene is TRBV7-9, the J gene TRBJ1-1, with D possibly matching TRBD1 (6 bases). V lost 5 bases to trimming and J lost 5 bases, with 6 bases between them. Per germline, CDR1 SEHNR and CDR2 FQNEAQ (reference sequence). This CDR3 comprises 11 residues.

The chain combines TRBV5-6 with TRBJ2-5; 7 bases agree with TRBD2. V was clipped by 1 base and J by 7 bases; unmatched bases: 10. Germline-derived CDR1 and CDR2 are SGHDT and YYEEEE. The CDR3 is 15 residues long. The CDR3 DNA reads TGTGCCAGCAGCTTGTACGGTAGCGGGTTGGTGACCCAGTACTTC. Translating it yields CASSLYGSGLVTQYF. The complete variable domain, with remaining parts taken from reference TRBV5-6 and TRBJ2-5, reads DAGVTQSPTHLIKTRGQQVTLRCSPKSGHDTVSWYQQALGQGPQFIFQYYEEEERQRGNFPDRFSGHQFPNYSSELNVNALLLGDSALYLCASSLYGSGLVTQYFGPGTRLLVL.

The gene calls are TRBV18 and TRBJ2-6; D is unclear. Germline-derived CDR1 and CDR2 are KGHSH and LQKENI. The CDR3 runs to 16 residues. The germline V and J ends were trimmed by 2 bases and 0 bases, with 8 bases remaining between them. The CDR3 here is CASSPFEASGANVLTF. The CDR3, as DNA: TGTGCCAGCTCACCATTCGAGGCCTCTGGGGCCAACGTCCTGACTTTC.

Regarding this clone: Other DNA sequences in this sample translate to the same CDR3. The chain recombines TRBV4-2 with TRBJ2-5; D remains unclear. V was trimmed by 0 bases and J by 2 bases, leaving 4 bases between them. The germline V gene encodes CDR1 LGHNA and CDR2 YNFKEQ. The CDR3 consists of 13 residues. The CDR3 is CASSQDLQETQYF. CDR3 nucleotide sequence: TGTGCCAGCAGCCAAGATCTGCAAGAGACCCAGTACTTC.

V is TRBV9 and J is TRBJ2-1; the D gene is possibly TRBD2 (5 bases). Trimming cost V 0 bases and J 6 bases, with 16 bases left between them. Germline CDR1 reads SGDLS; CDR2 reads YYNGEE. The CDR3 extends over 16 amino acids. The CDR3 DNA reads TGTGCCAGCAGCGTAGAGGCGGAGGCCTTTACCAATGAGCAGTTCTTC. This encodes CASSVEAEAFTNEQFF. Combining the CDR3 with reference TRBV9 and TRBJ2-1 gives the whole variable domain DSGVTQTPKHLITATGQRVTLRCSPRSGDLSVYWYQQSLDQGLQFLIQYYNGEERAKGNILERFSAQQFPDLHSELNLSSLELGDSALYFCASSVEAEAFTNEQFFGPGTRLTVL.

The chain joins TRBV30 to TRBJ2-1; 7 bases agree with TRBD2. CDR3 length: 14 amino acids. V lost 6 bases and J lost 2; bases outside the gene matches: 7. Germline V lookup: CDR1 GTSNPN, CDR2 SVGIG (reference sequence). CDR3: CACTTSVTYNEQFF. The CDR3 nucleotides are TGTGCCTGTACCACTAGCGTGACCTACAATGAGCAGTTCTTC.

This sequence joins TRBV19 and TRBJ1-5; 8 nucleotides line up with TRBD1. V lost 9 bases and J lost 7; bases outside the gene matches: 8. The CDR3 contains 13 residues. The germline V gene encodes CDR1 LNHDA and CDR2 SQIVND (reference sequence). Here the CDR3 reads CASWQGALQPQHF. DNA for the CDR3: TGTGCCAGCTGGCAGGGGGCCTTGCAGCCCCAGCATTTT. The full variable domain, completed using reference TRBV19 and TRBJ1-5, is DGGITQSPKYLFRKEGQNVTLSCEQNLNHDAMYWYRQDPGQGLRLIYYSQIVNDFQKGDIAEGYSVSREKKESFPLTVTSAQKNPTAFYLCASWQGALQPQHFGDGTRLSIL.

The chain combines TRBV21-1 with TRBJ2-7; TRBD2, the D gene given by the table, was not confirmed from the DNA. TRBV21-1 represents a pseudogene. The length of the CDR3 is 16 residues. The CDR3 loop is CASSAPARPHLYEQYF. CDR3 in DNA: TGTGCCAGCAGCGCCCCTGCTAGGCCCCACCTCTACGAGCAGTACTTC.

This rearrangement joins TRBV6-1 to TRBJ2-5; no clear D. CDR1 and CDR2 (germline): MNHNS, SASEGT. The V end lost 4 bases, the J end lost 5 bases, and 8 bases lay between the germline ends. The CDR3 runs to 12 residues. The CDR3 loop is CASSVVVETQYF. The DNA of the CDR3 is TGTGCCAGCAGTGTGGTAGTTGAGACCCAGTACTTC.

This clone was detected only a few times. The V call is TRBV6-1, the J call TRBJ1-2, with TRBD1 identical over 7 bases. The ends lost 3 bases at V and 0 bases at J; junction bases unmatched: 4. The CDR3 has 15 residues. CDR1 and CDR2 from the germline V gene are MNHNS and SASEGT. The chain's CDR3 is CASSEHRGANYGYTF. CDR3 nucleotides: TGTGCCAGCAGTGAGCACAGGGGAGCTAACTATGGCTACACCTTC.

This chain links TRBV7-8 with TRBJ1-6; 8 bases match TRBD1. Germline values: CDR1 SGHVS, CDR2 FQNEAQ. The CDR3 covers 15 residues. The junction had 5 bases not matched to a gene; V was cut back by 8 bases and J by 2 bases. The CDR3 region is CASQDRETYNSPLHF. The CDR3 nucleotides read TGTGCCAGCCAGGACAGGGAAACCTATAATTCACCCCTCCACTTT.

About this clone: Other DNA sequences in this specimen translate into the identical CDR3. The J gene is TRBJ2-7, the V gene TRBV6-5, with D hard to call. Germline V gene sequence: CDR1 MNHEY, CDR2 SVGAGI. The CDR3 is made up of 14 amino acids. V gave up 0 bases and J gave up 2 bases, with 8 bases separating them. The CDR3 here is CASSYSTGAYEQYF. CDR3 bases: TGTGCCAGCAGTTACTCGACCGGAGCCTACGAGCAGTACTTC.

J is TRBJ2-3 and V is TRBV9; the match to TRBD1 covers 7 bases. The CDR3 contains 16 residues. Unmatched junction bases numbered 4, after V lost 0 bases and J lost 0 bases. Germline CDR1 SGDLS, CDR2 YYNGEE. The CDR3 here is CASSVEGRGSTDTQYF. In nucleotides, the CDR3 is TGTGCCAGCAGCGTAGAGGGCAGGGGGAGCACAGATACGCAGTATTTT.

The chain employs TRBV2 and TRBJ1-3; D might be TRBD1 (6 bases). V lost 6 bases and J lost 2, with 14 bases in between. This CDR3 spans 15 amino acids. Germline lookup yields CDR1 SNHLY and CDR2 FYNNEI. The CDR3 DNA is TGTGCCAGCAGGTCAACAGGGCCTCCTGGAAACACCATATATTTT. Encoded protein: CASRSTGPPGNTIYF.

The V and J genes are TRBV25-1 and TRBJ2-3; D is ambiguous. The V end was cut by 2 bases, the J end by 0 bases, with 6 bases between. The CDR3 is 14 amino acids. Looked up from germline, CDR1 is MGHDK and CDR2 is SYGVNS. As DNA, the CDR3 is TGTGCCAGCAGTGAAGAGGATAGCACAGATACGCAGTATTTT. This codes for CASSEEDSTDTQYF.

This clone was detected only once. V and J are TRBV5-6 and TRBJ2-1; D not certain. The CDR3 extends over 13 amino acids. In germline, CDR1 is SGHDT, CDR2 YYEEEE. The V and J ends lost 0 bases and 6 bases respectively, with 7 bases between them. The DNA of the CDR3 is TGTGCCAGCAGCTTGGTCGGAGTCAATGAGCAGTTCTTC. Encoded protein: CASSLVGVNEQFF.

CDR3 loop: CATGLQGTGNEQFF. Written as DNA, the CDR3 is TGTGCCACTGGATTACAGGGTACGGGGAATGAGCAGTTCTTC. This chain connects TRBV6-5 to TRBJ2-1; D might be TRBD1 (6 bases). V shed 10 bases and J shed 7 bases, with 20 bases lying between them. CDR1 MNHEY and CDR2 SVGAGI come from the germline V gene. CDR3 length: 14 residues.

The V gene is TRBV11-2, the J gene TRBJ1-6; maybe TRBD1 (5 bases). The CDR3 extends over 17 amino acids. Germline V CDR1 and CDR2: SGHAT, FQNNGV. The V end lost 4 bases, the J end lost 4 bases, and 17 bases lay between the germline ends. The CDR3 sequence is CASSSHWGGEYNSPLHF. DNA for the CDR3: TGTGCCAGCAGCTCCCATTGGGGGGGGGAGTATAATTCACCCCTCCACTTT.

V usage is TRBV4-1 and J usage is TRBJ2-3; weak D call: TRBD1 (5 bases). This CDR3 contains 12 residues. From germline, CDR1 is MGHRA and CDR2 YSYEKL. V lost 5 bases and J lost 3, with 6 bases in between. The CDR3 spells CASSRGTDTQYF. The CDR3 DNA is TGCGCCAGCAGCAGGGGAACAGATACGCAGTATTTT.

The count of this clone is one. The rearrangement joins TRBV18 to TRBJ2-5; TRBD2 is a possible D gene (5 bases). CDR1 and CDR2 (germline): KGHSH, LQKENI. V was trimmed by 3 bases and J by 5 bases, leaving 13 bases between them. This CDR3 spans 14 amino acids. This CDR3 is CASSPIRGHETQYF. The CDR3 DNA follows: TGTGCCAGCTCACCCATCCGAGGGCATGAGACCCAGTACTTC.

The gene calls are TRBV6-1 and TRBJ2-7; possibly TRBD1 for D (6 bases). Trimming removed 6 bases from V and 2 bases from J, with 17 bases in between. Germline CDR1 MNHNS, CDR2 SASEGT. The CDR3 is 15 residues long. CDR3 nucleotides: TGTGCCAGCAGCTTTAAGGGGGAGTTAACCTACGAGCAGTACTTC. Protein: CASSFKGELTYEQYF.

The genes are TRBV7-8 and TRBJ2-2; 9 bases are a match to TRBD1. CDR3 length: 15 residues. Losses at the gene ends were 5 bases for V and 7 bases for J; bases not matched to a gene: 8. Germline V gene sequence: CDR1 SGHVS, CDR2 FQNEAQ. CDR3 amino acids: CASSPWTGDVGELFF. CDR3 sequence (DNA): TGTGCCAGCAGCCCTTGGACAGGGGATGTCGGGGAGCTGTTTTTT.

The CDR3 spells CASSTTGVSGNTIYF. In DNA form, the CDR3 reads TGCGCCAGCAGCACTACAGGGGTCTCTGGAAACACCATATATTTT. The chain combines TRBV5-1 with TRBJ1-3; 7 bases are a match to TRBD1. The CDR3 has 15 amino acids. Looked up from germline, CDR1 is SGHRS and CDR2 is YFSETQ. J was trimmed by 0 bases and V by 4 bases; bases with no gene match: 4. The complete variable domain, with remaining parts taken from reference TRBV5-1 and TRBJ1-3, reads KAGVTQTPRYLIKTRGQQVTLSCSPISGHRSVSWYQQTPGQGLQFLFEYFSETQRNKGNFPGRFSGRQFSNSRSEMNVSTLELGDSALYLCASSTTGVSGNTIYFGEGSWLTVV.

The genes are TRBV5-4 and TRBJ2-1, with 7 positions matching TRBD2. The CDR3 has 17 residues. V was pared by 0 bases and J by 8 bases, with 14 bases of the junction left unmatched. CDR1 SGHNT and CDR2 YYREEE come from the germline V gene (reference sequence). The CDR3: CASSLGSGGLTLDEQFF. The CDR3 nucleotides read TGTGCCAGCAGCTTGGGGTCGGGAGGACTTACACTCGATGAGCAGTTCTTC.

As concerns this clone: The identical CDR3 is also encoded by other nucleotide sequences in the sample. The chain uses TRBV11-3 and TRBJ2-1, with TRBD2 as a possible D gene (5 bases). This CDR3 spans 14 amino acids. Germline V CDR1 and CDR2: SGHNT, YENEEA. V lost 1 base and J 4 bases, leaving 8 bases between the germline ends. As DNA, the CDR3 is TGTGCCAGCAGCTTAGCCGGGGATTACAATGAGCAGTTCTTC. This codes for CASSLAGDYNEQFF. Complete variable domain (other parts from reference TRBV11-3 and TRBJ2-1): EAGVVQSPRYKIIEKKQPVAFWCNPISGHNTLYWYLQNLGQGPELLIRYENEEAVDDSQLPKDRFSAERLKGVDSTLKIQPAELGDSAVYLCASSLAGDYNEQFFGPGTRLTVL.